Given below is one TCR beta chain in context. Its antigen is unknown. Per germline, CDR1 MGHRA and CDR2 YSYEKL. The length of the CDR3 is 14 residues. V was shortened by 2 bases and J by 5 bases, with 12 bases between the two germline ends. Assay execution took place at the deep level. In the original workflow: ImmunoSEQ gave junction-only sequences without quality scores, so filtering differed. Only in-frame clones appear in the TCRdb table, and some are missing; sequencing was by immunoSEQ multiplex PCR. V and J calls plus clone size are reproduced from that table; the DNA served to infer D and trimming. Of some 2,100,000 clones in the sample, roughly 95% were seen once. CD45RA+ naive and CD45RA-negative memory subsets were separated from CD4+ cells. These data come from a study of shared clonotypes between healthy human individuals. Whole-study results and caveats: Across subsets, estimated richness was generally greater for naive than for memory populations.

This chain joins TRBV4-1 and TRBJ1-1; maybe TRBD1 (6 bases). The sequence came from a man between 18 and 35 years old in good health. Sequenced input: naive CD4+ T cells sorted from blood. Described subset: CD45RA+ positively selected. The CDR3 DNA reads as TGCGCCAGCAGCCAAAGCAGGGGAGGGACTGAAGCTTTCTTT. Its protein product is CASSQSRGGTEAFF.